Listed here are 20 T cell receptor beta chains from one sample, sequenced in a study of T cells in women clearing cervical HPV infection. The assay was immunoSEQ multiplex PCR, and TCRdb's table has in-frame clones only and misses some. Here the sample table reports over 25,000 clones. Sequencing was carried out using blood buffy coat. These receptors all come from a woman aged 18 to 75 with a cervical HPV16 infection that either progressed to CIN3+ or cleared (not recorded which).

CDR3 sequence reads: CAWIGRAGILAFF. The CDR3 bases that were read are TGTGCCTGGATCGGGCGGGCGGGAATTCTG. This chain uses TRBV30 with TRBJ1-1; D gene unclear. The CDR3 end is not reached by the read, which stops 3 residues before it; the germline J gene fills it in. CDR3 length: 13 amino acids. Germline CDR1 reads GTSNPN; CDR2 reads SVGIG (reference sequence).

CDR3 residues: CSAAGAAKETQYF. The CDR3 bases that were read are TGCAGCGCTGCAGGGGCAGCGAAAGAGACC. The genes are TRBV29-1 and TRBJ2-5, with a tentative D call TRBD1 (6 bases). The read stops 3 residues short of the end of the CDR3; the missing end is completed from the germline J gene. Trimming removed 7 bases from V and 3 bases from J, with 15 bases in between. Germline V gives CDR1 SQVTM, CDR2 ANQGSEA. This CDR3 spans 13 amino acids. The variable domain in full, completed from reference TRBV29-1 and TRBJ2-5, reads SAVISQKPSRDICQRGTSLTIQCQVDSQVTMMFWYRQQPGQSLTLIATANQGSEATYESGFVIDKFPISRPNLTFSTLTVSNMSPEDSSIYLCSAAGAAKETQYFGPGTRLLVL.

The part of the CDR3 DNA that was read is TGCAGTGCTCTTCCGGGACTAGGAGTAGATACG. Translated: CSALPGLGVDT. In full, the CDR3 reads CSALPGLGVDTQYF. This sequence joins TRBV20-1 and TRBJ2-3, with 8 bases that match TRBD2. The read terminates 3 residues before the CDR3 end, so the remaining end is supplied by the germline J gene. CDR1 DFQATT and CDR2 SNEGSKA come from the germline V gene (reference sequence). The CDR3 spans 14 residues. The J segment lost 5 bases and the V segment lost 5 bases, leaving 9 bases of the junction unmatched.

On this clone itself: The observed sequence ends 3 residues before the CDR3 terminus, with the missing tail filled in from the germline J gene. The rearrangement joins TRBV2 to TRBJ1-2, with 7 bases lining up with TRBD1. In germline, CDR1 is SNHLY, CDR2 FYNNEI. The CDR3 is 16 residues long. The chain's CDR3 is CASSDTPGQSSYDYTF. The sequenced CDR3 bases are TGTGCCAGCAGTGATACCCCGGGACAGAGCTCCTACGAC. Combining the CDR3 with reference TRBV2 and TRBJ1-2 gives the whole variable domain EPEVTQTPSHQVTQMGQEVILRCVPISNHLYFYWYRQILGQKVEFLVSFYNNEISEKSEIFDDQFSVERPDGSNFTLKIRSTKLEDSAMYFCASSDTPGQSSYDYTFGSGTRLTVV.

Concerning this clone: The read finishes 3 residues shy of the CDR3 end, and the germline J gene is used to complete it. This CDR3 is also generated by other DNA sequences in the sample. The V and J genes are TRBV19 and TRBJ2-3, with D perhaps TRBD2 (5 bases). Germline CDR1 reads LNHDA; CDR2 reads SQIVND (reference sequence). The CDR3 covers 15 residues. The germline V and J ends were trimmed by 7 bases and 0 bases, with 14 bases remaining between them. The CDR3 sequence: CASTLGSGSTDTQYF. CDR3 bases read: TGTGCCAGTACCCTGGGGAGCGGCAGCACAGATACG. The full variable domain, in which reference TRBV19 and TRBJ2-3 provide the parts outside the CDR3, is DGGITQSPKYLFRKEGQNVTLSCEQNLNHDAMYWYRQDPGQGLRLIYYSQIVNDFQKGDIAEGYSVSREKKESFPLTVTSAQKNPTAFYLCASTLGSGSTDTQYFGPGTRLTVL.

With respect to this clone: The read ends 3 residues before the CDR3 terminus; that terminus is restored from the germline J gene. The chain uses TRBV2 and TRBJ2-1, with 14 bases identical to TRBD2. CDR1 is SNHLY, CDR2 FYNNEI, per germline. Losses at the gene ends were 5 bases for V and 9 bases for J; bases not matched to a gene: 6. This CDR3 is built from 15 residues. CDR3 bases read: TGTGCCAGCAGTCCGACTAGCGGGAGGGCCACTGAG. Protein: CASSPTSGRATE. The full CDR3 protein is CASSPTSGRATEQFF.

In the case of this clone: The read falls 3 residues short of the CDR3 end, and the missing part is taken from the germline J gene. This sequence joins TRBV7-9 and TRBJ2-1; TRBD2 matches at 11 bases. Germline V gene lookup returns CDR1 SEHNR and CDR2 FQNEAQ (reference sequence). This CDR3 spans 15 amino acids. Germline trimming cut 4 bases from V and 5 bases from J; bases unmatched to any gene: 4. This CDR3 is CASSSLAGGDNEQFF. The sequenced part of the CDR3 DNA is TGTGCCAGCAGCTCCCTAGCGGGAGGTGACAATGAG.

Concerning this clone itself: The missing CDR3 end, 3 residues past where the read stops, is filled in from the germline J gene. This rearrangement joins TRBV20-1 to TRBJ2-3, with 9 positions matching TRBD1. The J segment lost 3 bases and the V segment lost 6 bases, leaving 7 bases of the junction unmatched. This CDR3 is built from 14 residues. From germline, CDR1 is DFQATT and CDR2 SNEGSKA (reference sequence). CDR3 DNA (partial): TGCAGTGCCCGACAGGGGGTGTTAACAGATACG. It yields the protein CSARQGVLTDT. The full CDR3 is CSARQGVLTDTQYF.

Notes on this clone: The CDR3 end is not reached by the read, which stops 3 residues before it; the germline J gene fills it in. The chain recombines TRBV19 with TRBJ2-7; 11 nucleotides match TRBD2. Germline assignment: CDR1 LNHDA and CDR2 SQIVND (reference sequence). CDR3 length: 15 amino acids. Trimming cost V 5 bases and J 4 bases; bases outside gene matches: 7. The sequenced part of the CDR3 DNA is TGTGCCAGTAGTGTACTAGCGGGAGACCAATACGAG. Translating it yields CASSVLAGDQYE. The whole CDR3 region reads CASSVLAGDQYEQYF.

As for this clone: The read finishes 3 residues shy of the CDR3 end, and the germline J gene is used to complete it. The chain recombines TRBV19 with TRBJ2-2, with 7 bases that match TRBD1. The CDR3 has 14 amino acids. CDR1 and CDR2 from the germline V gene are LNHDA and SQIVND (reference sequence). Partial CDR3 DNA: TGTGCCACTCGTGAGGGGGCGATTTTCGAAAAG. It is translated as CATREGAIFEK. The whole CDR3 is CATREGAIFEKLFF.

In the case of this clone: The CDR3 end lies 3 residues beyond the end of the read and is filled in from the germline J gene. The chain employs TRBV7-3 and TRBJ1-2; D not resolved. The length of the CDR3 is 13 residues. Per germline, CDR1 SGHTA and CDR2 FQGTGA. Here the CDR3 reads CASSPQAHNDYTF. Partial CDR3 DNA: TGTGCCAGCAGCCCCCAGGCTCACAATGAC.

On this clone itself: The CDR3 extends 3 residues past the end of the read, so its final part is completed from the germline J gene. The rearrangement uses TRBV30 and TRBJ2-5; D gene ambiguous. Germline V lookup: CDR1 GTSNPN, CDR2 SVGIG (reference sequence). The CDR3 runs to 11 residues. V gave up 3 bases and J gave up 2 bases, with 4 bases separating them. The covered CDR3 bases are TGTGCCTGGAGCCTACAAGAGACC. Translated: CAWSLQET. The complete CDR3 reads CAWSLQETQYF. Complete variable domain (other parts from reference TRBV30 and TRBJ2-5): SQTIHQWPATLVQPVGSPLSLECTVEGTSNPNLYWYRQAAGRGLQLLFYSVGIGQISSEVPQNLSASRPQDRQFILSSKKLLLSDSGFYLCAWSLQETQYFGPGTRLLVL.

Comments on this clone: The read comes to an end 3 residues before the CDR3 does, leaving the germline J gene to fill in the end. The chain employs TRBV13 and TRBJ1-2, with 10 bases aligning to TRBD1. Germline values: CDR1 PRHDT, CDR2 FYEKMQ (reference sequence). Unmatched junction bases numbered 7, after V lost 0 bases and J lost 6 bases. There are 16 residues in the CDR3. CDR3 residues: CASSLGVTGGSDGYTF. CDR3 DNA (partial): TGTGCCAGCAGCTTAGGAGTGACAGGGGGCTCGGATGGC.

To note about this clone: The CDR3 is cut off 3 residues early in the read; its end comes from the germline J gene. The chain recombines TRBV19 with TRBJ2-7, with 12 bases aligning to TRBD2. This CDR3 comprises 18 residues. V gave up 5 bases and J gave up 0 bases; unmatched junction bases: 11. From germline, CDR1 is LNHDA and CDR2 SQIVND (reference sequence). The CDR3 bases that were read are TGTGCCAGTAGTCCCTCGGGGACTAGCGGGTCGAGCTCCTACGAG. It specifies CASSPSGTSGSSSYE. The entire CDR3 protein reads CASSPSGTSGSSSYEQYF.

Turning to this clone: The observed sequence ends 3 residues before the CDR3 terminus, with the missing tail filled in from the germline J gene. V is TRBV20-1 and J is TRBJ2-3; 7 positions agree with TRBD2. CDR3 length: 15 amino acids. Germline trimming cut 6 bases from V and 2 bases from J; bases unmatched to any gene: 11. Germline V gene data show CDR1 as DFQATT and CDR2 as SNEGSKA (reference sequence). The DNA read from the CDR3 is TGCAGTGCCGGGGCGGCTAGCGGAAACACAGATACG. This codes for CSAGAASGNTDT. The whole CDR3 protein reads CSAGAASGNTDTQYF.

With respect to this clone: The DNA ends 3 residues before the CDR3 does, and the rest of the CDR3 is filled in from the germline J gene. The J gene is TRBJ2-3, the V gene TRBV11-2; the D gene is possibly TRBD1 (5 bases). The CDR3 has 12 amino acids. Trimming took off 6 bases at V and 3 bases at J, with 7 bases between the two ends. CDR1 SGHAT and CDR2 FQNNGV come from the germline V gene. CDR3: CASSPGTDTQYF. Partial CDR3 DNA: TGTGCCAGCAGTCCAGGGACAGATACG.

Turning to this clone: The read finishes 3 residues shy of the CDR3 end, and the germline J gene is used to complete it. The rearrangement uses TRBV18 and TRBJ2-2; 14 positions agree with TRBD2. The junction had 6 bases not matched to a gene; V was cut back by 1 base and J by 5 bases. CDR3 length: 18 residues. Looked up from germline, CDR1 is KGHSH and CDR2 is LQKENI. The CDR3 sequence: CASSPLGLAGERTGELFF. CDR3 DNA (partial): TGTGCCAGCTCACCACTGGGACTAGCGGGAGAAAGGACCGGGGAG.

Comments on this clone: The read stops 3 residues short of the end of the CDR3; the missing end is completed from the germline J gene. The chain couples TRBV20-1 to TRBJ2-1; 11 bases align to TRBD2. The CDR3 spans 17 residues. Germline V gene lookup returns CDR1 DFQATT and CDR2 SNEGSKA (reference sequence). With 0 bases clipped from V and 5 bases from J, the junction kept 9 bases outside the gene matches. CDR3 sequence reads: CSARDSLLAGGHNEQFF. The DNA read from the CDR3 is TGCAGTGCTAGAGATTCCCTCCTAGCGGGAGGCCACAATGAG.

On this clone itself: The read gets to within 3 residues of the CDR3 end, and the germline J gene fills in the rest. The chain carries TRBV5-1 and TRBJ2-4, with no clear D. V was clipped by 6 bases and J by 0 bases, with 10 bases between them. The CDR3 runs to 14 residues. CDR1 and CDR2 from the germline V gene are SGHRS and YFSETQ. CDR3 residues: CASNTVIAKNIQYF. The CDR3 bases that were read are TGCGCCAGCAACACAGTTATAGCCAAAAACATT.

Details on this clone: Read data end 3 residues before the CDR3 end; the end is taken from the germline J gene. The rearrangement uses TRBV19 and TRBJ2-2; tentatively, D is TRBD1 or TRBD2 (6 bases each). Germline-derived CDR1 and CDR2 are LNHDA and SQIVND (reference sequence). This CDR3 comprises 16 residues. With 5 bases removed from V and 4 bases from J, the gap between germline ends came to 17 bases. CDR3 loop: CASSGRDKGGTGELFF. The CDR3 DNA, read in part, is TGTGCCAGTAGTGGGCGGGACAAGGGAGGCACCGGGGAG.